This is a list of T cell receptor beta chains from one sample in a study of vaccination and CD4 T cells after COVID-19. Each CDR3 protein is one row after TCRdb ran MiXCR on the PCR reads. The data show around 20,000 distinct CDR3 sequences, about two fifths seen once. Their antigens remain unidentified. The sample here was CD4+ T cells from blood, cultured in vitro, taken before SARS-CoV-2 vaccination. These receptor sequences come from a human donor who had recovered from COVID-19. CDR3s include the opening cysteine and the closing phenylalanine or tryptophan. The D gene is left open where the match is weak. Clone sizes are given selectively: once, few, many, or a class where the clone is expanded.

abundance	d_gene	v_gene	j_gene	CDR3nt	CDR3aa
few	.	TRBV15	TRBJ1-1	TGTGCCACCAGCAGAGATAATCGGCTGACTGAAGCTTTCTTT	CATSRDNRLTEAFF
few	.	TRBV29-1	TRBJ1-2	TGCAGCACCCGGGACACGACAAACTATGGCTACACCTTC	CSTRDTTNYGYTF
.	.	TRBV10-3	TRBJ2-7	TGTGCCATCAGTGAGACAATCGGGACAACTACCTACGAGCAGTACTTC	CAISETIGTTTYEQYF
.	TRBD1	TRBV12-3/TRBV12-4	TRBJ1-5	TGTGCCAGCAGTACCGGACAGGGATATAATCAGCCCCAGCATTTT	CASSTGQGYNQPQHF
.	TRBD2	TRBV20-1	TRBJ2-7	TGCAGTGCCCGTCAGGCTAGCGGGACAGTTTTCTACGAGCAGTACTTC	CSARQASGTVFYEQYF
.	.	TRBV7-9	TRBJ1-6	TGTGCCAGCAGCTACTCAACGGGTAAATCACCCCTCCACTTT	CASSYSTGKSPLHF
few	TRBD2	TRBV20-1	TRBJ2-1	TGCAGTGCTGAACGACTAGCGGGGGGCTACAATGAGCAGTTCTTC	CSAERLAGGYNEQFF
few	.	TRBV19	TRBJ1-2	TGTGCCAGTCATCTGGGTACAGGAAACTCGAGACGGGGCTACACCTTC	CASHLGTGNSRRGYTF
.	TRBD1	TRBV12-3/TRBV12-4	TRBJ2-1	TGTGCCAGCAGTACGGACAGGGGGATGTCCTCCTACAATGAGCAGTTCTTC	CASSTDRGMSSYNEQFF
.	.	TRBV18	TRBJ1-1	TGTGCCAGCTCCCCGACTGTAAACACTGAAGCTTTCTTT	CASSPTVNTEAFF
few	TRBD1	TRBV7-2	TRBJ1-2	TGTGCCAGCTCACAAGACAGGGGGGTGAGGCGGGACACCTTC	CASSQDRGVRRDTF
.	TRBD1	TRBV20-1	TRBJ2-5	TGCAGTGCTATATCGGGGGCAGGGGGCTACGAAGGGCGGGAGACCCAGTACTTC	CSAISGAGGYEGRETQYF
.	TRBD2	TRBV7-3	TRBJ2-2	TGTGCCAGCAGCCTTGGGATCGGGAGGACAAACACCGGGGAGCTGTTTTTT	CASSLGIGRTNTGELFF